A single sample is the source of the 30 T cell receptor beta chains below, sequenced in a study of T cell responses to AZD1222 COVID-19 vaccine. Only in-frame clones appear in the TCRdb table, and some are missing; sequencing was by immunoSEQ multiplex PCR. Of approximately 110,000 clones listed, about 88% are singletons. The material sequenced was peripheral blood, taken 28 days after the second AZD1222 dose. The receptors here all came from an adult who received the AZD1222 COVID-19 vaccine.

The gene calls are TRBV28 and TRBJ2-7; 9 nucleotides align to TRBD2. CDR3 length: 14 residues. Germline V gives CDR1 MDHEN, CDR2 SYDVKM. V lost 8 bases to trimming and J lost 3 bases; unmatched junction nucleotides: 8. CDR3 residues: CASDPAGGSYEQYF. Here the CDR3 DNA reads TGTGCCAGCGACCCAGCGGGGGGTAGCTACGAGCAGTACTTC. Supplemented by reference TRBV28 and TRBJ2-7, the full variable domain reads DVKVTQSSRYLVKRTGEKVFLECVQDMDHENMFWYRQDPGLGLRLIYFSYDVKMKEKGDIPEGYSVSREKKERFSLILESASTNQTSMYLCASDPAGGSYEQYFGPGTRLTVT.

V is TRBV7-8 and J is TRBJ2-3; the D gene could be TRBD1 or TRBD2 (5 bases each). There are 14 residues in the CDR3. CDR1 SGHVS and CDR2 FQNEAQ come from the germline V gene. Trimming shortened V by 3 bases and J by 1 base, and 8 bases separated the two germline ends. CDR3 in DNA: TGTGCCAGCAGCTTGGGGGTAGGCACAGATACGCAGTATTTT. It codes for CASSLGVGTDTQYF.

The chain has TRBV6-8 and TRBJ2-5; TRBD1 agrees at 7 bases. Germline CDR1 and CDR2: MNHGY and SAAAGT. This CDR3 spans 14 amino acids. The trim removed 7 bases at V and 0 bases at J, leaving 5 bases unmatched. DNA of the CDR3: TGTGCCAGCAATTCCGGGACAGACCAAGAGACCCAGTACTTC. It yields the protein CASNSGTDQETQYF.

CDR3 protein: CAIRGPGQGSYEQYF. The CDR3 coding sequence is TGTGCCATCAGGGGACCGGGACAGGGATCCTACGAGCAGTACTTC. The chain combines TRBV10-3 with TRBJ2-7; TRBD1 matches 9 bases. The ends lost 6 bases at V and 1 base at J; junction bases unmatched: 7. The CDR3 consists of 15 residues. From germline, CDR1 is ENHRY and CDR2 SYGVKD.

The chain recombines TRBV5-1 with TRBJ2-2, with a tentative D call TRBD2 (6 bases). The CDR3 is 13 residues long. Germline V gives CDR1 SGHRS, CDR2 YFSETQ. With 7 bases removed from V and 8 bases from J, the gap between germline ends came to 15 bases. Here the CDR3 DNA reads TGCGCCAGCCGAGGAGGGAGCGTTGGGGAGCTGTTTTTT. Amino acids: CASRGGSVGELFF.

This chain connects TRBV7-9 to TRBJ1-3; D remains ambiguous. Trimming left V 6 bases short and J 0 bases short, with 9 bases between. CDR3 size: 14 residues. Germline-derived CDR1 and CDR2 are SEHNR and FQNEAQ (reference sequence). In DNA form, the CDR3 reads TGTGCCAGCAGTCGTGGCCGCTCTGGAAACACCATATATTTT. Translation gives CASSRGRSGNTIYF. Based on the CDR3 plus reference TRBV7-9 and TRBJ1-3, the full variable domain is DTGVSQNPRHKITKRGQNVTFRCDPISEHNRLYWYRQTLGQGPEFLTYFQNEAQLEKSRLLSDRFSAERPKGSFSTLEIQRTEQGDSAMYLCASSRGRSGNTIYFGEGSWLTVV.

This rearrangement joins TRBV3-1 (or the pseudogene TRBV3-2) to TRBJ2-1; 9 positions match TRBD2. J gave up 1 base and V 3 bases, and 10 bases lay outside the gene matches. CDR1 is LGHDT and CDR2 is YNNKEL in the germline V gene (reference sequence). The CDR3 contains 18 residues. The CDR3 here is CASSQGLAGRRSYNEQFF. Written as DNA, the CDR3 is TGTGCCAGCAGCCAGGGACTAGCCGGGAGGAGGTCCTACAATGAGCAGTTCTTC.

This clone was observed a single time. The chain is built from TRBV19 and TRBJ2-1; 10 nucleotides line up with TRBD1. The CDR3 sequence is 15 residues long. CDR1 and CDR2 (germline): LNHDA, SQIVND (reference sequence). The V segment lost 7 bases and the J segment 6 bases; nucleotides outside the gene matches: 9. CDR3: CASTMGTGVSNEQFF. The CDR3 coding sequence is TGTGCCAGTACCATGGGGACAGGGGTTTCCAATGAGCAGTTCTTC.

This clone has more than one count but fewer than ten. The chain uses TRBV5-4 and TRBJ1-2; 7 nucleotides line up with TRBD1. The CDR3 totals 13 residues. In germline, CDR1 is SGHNT, CDR2 YYREEE (reference sequence). With 2 bases clipped from V and 4 bases from J, the junction kept 2 bases outside the gene matches. CDR3 sequence: CASSLQGLYGYTF. The CDR3 DNA sequence: TGTGCCAGCAGCTTACAGGGGCTCTATGGCTACACCTTC. The variable domain in full, completed from reference TRBV5-4 and TRBJ1-2, reads ETGVTQSPTHLIKTRGQQVTLRCSSQSGHNTVSWYQQALGQGPQFIFQYYREEENGRGNFPPRFSGLQFPNYSSELNVNALELDDSALYLCASSLQGLYGYTFGSGTRLTVV.

This sequence joins TRBV18 and TRBJ1-2, with a tentative D call TRBD1 (5 bases). CDR3 length: 18 residues. The germline gives CDR1 KGHSH, CDR2 LQKENI. V lost 0 bases and J 5 bases, leaving 22 bases between the germline ends. CDR3 DNA sequence: TGTGCCAGCTCACCACCGGGGGAAGTGGATAGGAGAAAGTATGGCTACACCTTC. The encoded protein is CASSPPGEVDRRKYGYTF.

The gene calls are TRBV19 and TRBJ1-1, with no clear D. This CDR3 region has 14 residues. Germline CDR1 reads LNHDA; CDR2 reads SQIVND (reference sequence). V dropped 2 bases and J dropped 2 bases, with 9 bases sitting between them. In DNA, the CDR3 is TGTGCCAGTAGTATAAGGACGGCTAACACTGAAGCTTTCTTT. Protein: CASSIRTANTEAFF.

The gene calls are TRBV11-2 and TRBJ2-3; possible D gene TRBD2, 5 bases. Trimming pared 1 base from V and 2 bases from J, leaving 10 bases between. Germline CDR1 and CDR2: SGHAT and FQNNGV. The CDR3 consists of 15 residues. The CDR3 DNA sequence: TGTGCCAGCAGCTTAGTGGCGGGTATCACAGATACGCAGTATTTT. This codes for CASSLVAGITDTQYF. Full variable domain (remainder filled in from reference TRBV11-2 and TRBJ2-3): EAGVAQSPRYKIIEKRQSVAFWCNPISGHATLYWYQQILGQGPKLLIQFQNNGVVDDSQLPKDRFSAERLKGVDSTLKIQPAKLEDSAVYLCASSLVAGITDTQYFGPGTRLTVL.

This clone occurred once. The genes are TRBV7-8 and TRBJ1-5; the match to TRBD1 covers 7 bases. The CDR3 spans 13 residues. The J segment lost 4 bases and the V segment lost 5 bases, leaving 2 bases of the junction unmatched. In germline, CDR1 is SGHVS, CDR2 FQNEAQ. CDR3 protein: CASSPGQNQPQHF. CDR3 sequence (DNA): TGTGCCAGCAGCCCGGGACAGAATCAGCCCCAGCATTTT.

The chain joins TRBV19 to TRBJ2-2; D might be TRBD2 (7 bases). The CDR3 runs 14 residues. Germline values: CDR1 LNHDA, CDR2 SQIVND (reference sequence). V lost 6 bases and J lost 13, with 21 bases in between. In nucleotides, the CDR3 is TGTGCCAGTAGCACAATAGGGGGGGGTTTTGCGCTGTTTTTT. Encoded protein: CASSTIGGGFALFF.

This clone was counted once. The gene calls are TRBV19 and TRBJ1-2; D unclear. Germline CDR1 and CDR2: LNHDA and SQIVND (reference sequence). Trimming shortened V by 5 bases and J by 0 bases, and 10 bases separated the two germline ends. The CDR3 has 14 residues. CDR3 nucleotides: TGTGCCAGTAGTGCATGGCAAGCTAACTATGGCTACACCTTC. Translating it yields CASSAWQANYGYTF.

This chain joins TRBV7-9 and TRBJ2-7; 9 positions match TRBD1. Germline values: CDR1 SEHNR, CDR2 FQNEAQ (reference sequence). J lost 4 bases, V lost 1 base, and 8 bases had no gene match. The CDR3 spans 16 residues. Here the CDR3 reads CASSLGGRQGGYEQYF. The CDR3 DNA reads TGTGCCAGCAGCTTAGGAGGTCGACAGGGGGGTTACGAGCAGTACTTC.

This clone was counted once. This chain uses TRBV10-3 with TRBJ1-1, with D unclear. The CDR3 runs to 13 residues. Between the trimmed V and J ends, which lost 3 bases and 0 bases, there was a span of 5 bases. Germline V gene sequence: CDR1 ENHRY, CDR2 SYGVKD. CDR3 residues: CAISESVNTEAFF. In DNA, the CDR3 is TGTGCCATCAGTGAATCGGTGAACACTGAAGCTTTCTTT.

The V and J genes are TRBV28 and TRBJ1-3; D is ambiguous. The CDR3 loop spans 15 amino acids. The germline CDR1 and CDR2 sequences are MDHEN and SYDVKM. Trimming stripped 3 bases from V and 0 bases from J, with 9 bases between. This chain's CDR3 is CASSFPATSGNTIYF. Written as DNA, the CDR3 is TGTGCCAGCAGTTTTCCAGCAACCTCTGGAAACACCATATATTTT.

The chain is built from TRBV19 and TRBJ2-7; D perhaps matches TRBD1 (5 bases). The CDR3 has 15 amino acids. Trimming stripped 3 bases from V and 0 bases from J, with 12 bases between. Germline V CDR1 and CDR2: LNHDA, SQIVND (reference sequence). This chain's CDR3 is CASSMPGDSSYEQYF. Here the CDR3 DNA reads TGTGCCAGTAGTATGCCTGGCGACAGCTCCTACGAGCAGTACTTC. Combining the CDR3 with reference TRBV19 and TRBJ2-7 gives the whole variable domain DGGITQSPKYLFRKEGQNVTLSCEQNLNHDAMYWYRQDPGQGLRLIYYSQIVNDFQKGDIAEGYSVSREKKESFPLTVTSAQKNPTAFYLCASSMPGDSSYEQYFGPGTRLTVT.

This chain uses TRBV5-5 with TRBJ2-1; D gene uncertain. V was pared by 4 bases and J by 7 bases, with 12 bases between. The CDR3 has 13 amino acids. Germline V gene data show CDR1 as SGHKS and CDR2 as YYEKEE (reference sequence). The CDR3 sequence: CASSLRTVNEQFF. Here the CDR3 DNA reads TGTGCCAGCAGCCTAAGGACCGTGAATGAGCAGTTCTTC.

The chain's CDR3 is CASTGTMGATGELFF. The CDR3 nucleotides are TGTGCTTCCACAGGGACAATGGGGGCCACCGGGGAGCTGTTTTTT. This rearrangement joins TRBV6-5 to TRBJ2-2; weak D call: TRBD1 (6 bases). CDR1 MNHEY and CDR2 SVGAGI come from the germline V gene. This CDR3 comprises 15 residues.

This clone was recorded once. The chain employs TRBV7-9 and TRBJ1-2; D is unresolved. The CDR3 loop spans 15 amino acids. CDR1 is SEHNR and CDR2 is FQNEAQ in the germline V gene (reference sequence). The V end was cut by 4 bases, the J end by 8 bases, with 20 bases between. CDR3 sequence reads: CASSSIRSLVGGYTF. The CDR3 DNA is TGTGCCAGCAGCTCGATAAGGTCCCTGGTGGGCGGCTACACCTTC.

The chain couples TRBV5-1 to TRBJ2-2, with a possible D match to TRBD1 (5 bases). Trimming took 7 bases from V and 4 from J, leaving 17 bases between them. The CDR3 has 15 amino acids. Germline CDR1 and CDR2: SGHRS and YFSETQ. CDR3: CASFPNQGSTGELFF. The DNA for the CDR3 is TGCGCCAGCTTCCCTAATCAGGGATCCACCGGGGAGCTGTTTTTT.

The genes are TRBV5-1 and TRBJ2-5; 8 bases fit TRBD1. Germline V lookup: CDR1 SGHRS, CDR2 YFSETQ. The CDR3 is made up of 15 amino acids. V was clipped by 4 bases and J by 5 bases; unmatched bases: 10. The CDR3 DNA is TGCGCCAGCAGCCCCGGACAGGGTCAAGTGGAGACCCAGTACTTC. Protein: CASSPGQGQVETQYF.

This chain links TRBV9 with TRBJ1-3; D is possibly TRBD1 (6 bases). The germline V and J ends were trimmed by 4 bases and 4 bases, with 15 bases remaining between them. CDR1 and CDR2 from the germline V gene are SGDLS and YYNGEE. This CDR3 contains 15 residues. CDR3 sequence: CASSPSGARGNTIYF. Here the CDR3 DNA reads TGTGCCAGCAGCCCCTCGGGGGCGAGGGGAAACACCATATATTTT.

The chain combines TRBV5-4 with TRBJ2-1, with no clear D. The length of the CDR3 is 13 residues. Germline CDR1 and CDR2: SGHNT and YYREEE (reference sequence). Trimming left V 1 base short and J 4 bases short, with 6 bases between. CDR3 region: CASSLNYYNEQFF. CDR3 bases: TGTGCCAGCAGCTTGAACTATTACAATGAGCAGTTCTTC.

The chain links TRBV6-5 to TRBJ2-3, with TRBD1 identical over 8 bases. Germline lookup yields CDR1 MNHEY and CDR2 SVGAGI. This CDR3 spans 15 amino acids. V was pared by 6 bases and J by 3 bases, with 8 bases of the junction left unmatched. DNA for the CDR3: TGTGCCAGCAGCTCTCAGGGGGCGATGACAGATACGCAGTATTTT. Translating it yields CASSSQGAMTDTQYF.

The chain joins TRBV6-5 to TRBJ1-6, with D possibly being TRBD1 (5 bases). Germline CDR1 MNHEY, CDR2 SVGAGI. Trimming took off 0 bases at V and 10 bases at J, with 10 bases between the two ends. The CDR3 length is 14 residues. As DNA, the CDR3 is TGTGCCAGCAGTTACTCTAGGGGAGGCTCACCCCTCCACTTT. It codes for CASSYSRGGSPLHF.

The genes are TRBV7-6 and TRBJ2-5; 8 bases are a match to TRBD1. The CDR3 spans 16 residues. CDR1 and CDR2 (germline): SGHVS, FNYEAQ. V dropped 3 bases and J dropped 4; count of bases not matched to a gene: 10. CDR3: CASSFGQGGVGETQYF. The CDR3 DNA sequence: TGTGCCAGCAGCTTCGGACAGGGAGGAGTTGGAGAGACCCAGTACTTC.

This chain joins TRBV9 and TRBJ1-5; TRBD1 aligns across 7 bases. There are 14 residues in the CDR3. The V gene end was trimmed by 7 bases and the J gene end by 6 bases; junction bases not matched to a gene: 10. Germline CDR1 reads SGDLS; CDR2 reads YYNGEE. DNA for the CDR3: TGTGCCAGCCCAGGGGGGAGGGGACCTCAGCCCCAGCATTTT. Translation: CASPGGRGPQPQHF.